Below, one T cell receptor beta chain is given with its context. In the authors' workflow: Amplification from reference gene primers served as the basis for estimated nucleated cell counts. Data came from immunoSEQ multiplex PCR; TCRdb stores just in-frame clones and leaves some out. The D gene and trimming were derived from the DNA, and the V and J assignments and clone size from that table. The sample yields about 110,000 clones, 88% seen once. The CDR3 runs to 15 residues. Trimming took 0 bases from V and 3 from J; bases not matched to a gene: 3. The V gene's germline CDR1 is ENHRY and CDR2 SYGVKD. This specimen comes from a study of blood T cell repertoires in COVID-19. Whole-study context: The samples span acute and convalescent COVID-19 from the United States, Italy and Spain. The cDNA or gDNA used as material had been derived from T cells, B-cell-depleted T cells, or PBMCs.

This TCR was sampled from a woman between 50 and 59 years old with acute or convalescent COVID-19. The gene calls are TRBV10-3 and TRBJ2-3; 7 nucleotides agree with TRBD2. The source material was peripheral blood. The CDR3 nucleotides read TGTGCCATCAGTGAGTCTGGCGGGAGTACAGATACGCAGTATTTT. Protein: CAISESGGSTDTQYF.